This entry lists 9 T cell receptor beta chains sequenced from one sample in a study of CD4 T cells in relation to SARS-CoV-2 and coronaviruses. Some clones are missing from TCRdb's copy, which holds only in-frame ones; the method was immunoSEQ multiplex PCR. The sample shows tens of thousands of clones, roughly 72% of them seen only once. CD4+ T cells from unexposed donors were obtained before the COVID-19 pandemic (2011-2018). The cells were cultured for less than twelve days before CD4+ T cells were isolated. Their cognate antigens are unknown. The sample consisted of CD4+ T cells from PBMCs, cultured in vitro. These receptors were taken from a human donor in good health.

CDR3 sequence reads: CASSFQGASTDTQYF. The CDR3 DNA sequence: TGTGCCAGCAGTTTCCAGGGGGCTAGCACAGATACGCAGTATTTT. The V and J genes are TRBV6-5 and TRBJ2-3; TRBD1 matches at 8 bases. Trimming removed 4 bases from V and 0 bases from J; junction bases left unmatched: 3. This CDR3 has 15 amino acids. Germline CDR1 is MNHEY and CDR2 is SVGAGI.

Only one count was recorded for this clone. The chain carries TRBV14 and TRBJ1-3; D uncertain. Trimming took off 0 bases at V and 6 bases at J, with 6 bases between the two ends. Germline loops: CDR1 SGHDN, CDR2 FVKESK. The CDR3 runs 13 residues. For the CDR3, the DNA is TGTGCCAGCAGCCAAGATCGAACAAACACCATATATTTT. This translates into CASSQDRTNTIYF.

The J gene is TRBJ1-5, the V gene TRBV19; D is perhaps TRBD1 (5 bases). The CDR3 extends over 14 amino acids. Germline CDR1 LNHDA, CDR2 SQIVND (reference sequence). V lost 9 bases to trimming and J lost 1 base, with 13 bases between them. DNA of the CDR3: TGTGCCAGCGGACACCATGGGAGCAATCAGCCCCAGCATTTT. Protein product: CASGHHGSNQPQHF. Full variable domain (missing parts from reference TRBV19 and TRBJ1-5): DGGITQSPKYLFRKEGQNVTLSCEQNLNHDAMYWYRQDPGQGLRLIYYSQIVNDFQKGDIAEGYSVSREKKESFPLTVTSAQKNPTAFYLCASGHHGSNQPQHFGDGTRLSIL.

The chain carries TRBV19 and TRBJ2-1, with 8 positions matching TRBD2. Trimming cost V 5 bases and J 7 bases; bases outside gene matches: 7. The CDR3 is 14 residues long. Per germline, CDR1 LNHDA and CDR2 SQIVND (reference sequence). CDR3 in amino acids: CASSWSGGRNEQFF. CDR3 nucleotide sequence: TGTGCCAGTAGTTGGAGCGGGGGACGAAATGAGCAGTTCTTC.

This chain uses TRBV5-6 with TRBJ1-2, with 9 bases matching TRBD1. J was trimmed by 4 bases and V by 4 bases; bases with no gene match: 14. This CDR3 contains 17 residues. Germline V gene lookup returns CDR1 SGHDT and CDR2 YYEEEE. The CDR3 coding sequence is TGTGCCAGCAGCAAGACCGGGACAGGGAGATATCCCTATGGCTACACCTTC. The encoded protein is CASSKTGTGRYPYGYTF.

The rearrangement links TRBV6-5 to TRBJ2-5; 8 nucleotides align to TRBD2. Germline V gives CDR1 MNHEY, CDR2 SVGAGI. V lost 1 base to trimming and J lost 5 bases; unmatched junction nucleotides: 9. The CDR3 runs 16 residues. CDR3 in DNA: TGTGCCAGCAGTTACTTCATGCGGGGGGTCGCGGAGACCCAGTACTTC. Protein product: CASSYFMRGVAETQYF.

This clone was seen only once. The CDR3 loop is CASSLGLRVSRNTEAFF. In DNA, the CDR3 is TGTGCCAGCAGCTTAGGTCTCAGGGTTTCTCGGAACACTGAAGCTTTCTTT. The rearrangement joins TRBV11-2 to TRBJ1-1; possible D gene TRBD1, 5 bases. With 1 base removed from V and 1 base from J, the gap between germline ends came to 16 bases. Germline assignment: CDR1 SGHAT and CDR2 FQNNGV. The length of the CDR3 is 17 residues.

This chain uses TRBV7-9 with TRBJ1-3; D not resolved. Trimming removed 5 bases at V and 3 bases at J, with 8 bases between. This CDR3 has 13 amino acids. CDR1 and CDR2 from the germline V gene are SEHNR and FQNEAQ (reference sequence). CDR3 residues: CASSPPGGNTIYF. CDR3 sequence (DNA): TGTGCCAGCAGCCCACCCGGTGGAAACACCATATATTTT.

The rearrangement joins TRBV19 to TRBJ1-1; D may be TRBD1 (6 bases). Germline CDR1 and CDR2: LNHDA and SQIVND (reference sequence). Trimming left V 4 bases short and J 1 base short, with 16 bases between. CDR3 length: 16 residues. CDR3 DNA: TGTGCCAGTAGTAGACGGCAGGGGCCCAAGAACACTGAAGCTTTCTTT. As protein: CASSRRQGPKNTEAFF.